This entry lists 27 T cell receptor beta chains sequenced from one sample in a study of blood T cell repertoires in COVID-19. Clones were sequenced by immunoSEQ multiplex PCR, and TCRdb holds only the in-frame ones, with some missing. The data hold hundreds of thousands of clones, with about 87% observed a single time. The source material was peripheral blood. Source of these receptors: a man between 60 and 70 years old who had recovered from COVID-19.

V usage is TRBV28 and J usage is TRBJ2-7; TRBD2 aligns across 9 bases. This CDR3 is 14 amino acids long. Germline CDR1 is MDHEN and CDR2 is SYDVKM. Trimming cost V 6 bases and J 5 bases; bases outside gene matches: 8. The CDR3, as DNA: TGTGCCAGCAGGTTAGCGGGAGAGTCCCACGAGCAGTACTTC. Amino acids: CASRLAGESHEQYF.

The V gene is TRBV19, the J gene TRBJ2-3; 8 bases agree with TRBD1. The CDR3 contains 17 residues. Germline CDR1 and CDR2: LNHDA and SQIVND (reference sequence). V dropped 0 bases and J dropped 3; count of bases not matched to a gene: 8. The CDR3: CASSIDGDRGGTDTQYF. The CDR3 nucleotides read TGTGCCAGTAGTATAGATGGAGACAGGGGTGGGACAGATACGCAGTATTTT.

This chain joins TRBV19 and TRBJ2-2, with 7 positions matching TRBD1. V lost 7 bases and J lost 1; bases outside the gene matches: 3. The CDR3 runs 14 residues. Germline V gives CDR1 LNHDA, CDR2 SQIVND (reference sequence). The DNA for the CDR3 is TGTGCCAGTAACAGGGGCGGGAACACCGGGGAGCTGTTTTTT. Its protein is CASNRGGNTGELFF.

The J gene is TRBJ1-1, the V gene TRBV7-2; D unclear. Germline CDR1 and CDR2: SGHTA and FQGNSA. Trimming left V 6 bases short and J 1 base short, with 9 bases between. The CDR3 is made up of 13 amino acids. CDR3 nucleotide sequence: TGTGCCAGCAGTCGAAACGGGAACACTGAAGCTTTCTTT. Amino acids: CASSRNGNTEAFF.

V usage is TRBV5-4 and J usage is TRBJ1-1; a weak D match, TRBD1 (6 bases). This CDR3 region has 17 residues. Per the germline V gene, CDR1 is SGHNT and CDR2 is YYREEE (reference sequence). V gave up 4 bases and J gave up 0 bases, with 19 bases separating them. The CDR3 nucleotides are TGTGCCAGCAGCCCATTGGGGGCCCGGGCAATGAACACTGAAGCTTTCTTT. Its translation: CASSPLGARAMNTEAFF.

This rearrangement joins TRBV11-2 to TRBJ1-1, with D possibly matching TRBD1 (5 bases). The CDR3 contains 15 residues. V was shortened by 1 base and J by 0 bases, with 9 bases between the two germline ends. The germline V gene has CDR1 SGHAT and CDR2 FQNNGV. CDR3: CASSLAGRVNTEAFF. For the CDR3, the DNA is TGTGCCAGCAGCTTAGCAGGCAGGGTGAACACTGAAGCTTTCTTT.

The V gene is TRBV7-8, the J gene TRBJ1-6, with D possibly matching TRBD1 (6 bases). Germline assignment: CDR1 SGHVS and CDR2 FQNEAQ. The V and J ends lost 5 bases and 4 bases respectively, with 18 bases between them. The CDR3 is made up of 17 amino acids. In DNA, the CDR3 is TGTGCCAGCAGCCAGTCAGCTCAGGGGTCTTATAATTCACCCCTCCACTTT. This codes for CASSQSAQGSYNSPLHF.

The rearrangement uses TRBV12-3 or TRBV12-4 and TRBJ2-3, with D possibly being TRBD1 (5 bases). The V and J ends lost 6 bases and 2 bases respectively, with 9 bases between them. The CDR3 contains 13 residues. The CDR3 spells CASSWGITDTQYF. In DNA form, the CDR3 reads TGTGCCAGCAGCTGGGGCATCACAGATACGCAGTATTTT.

This clone was found once. The chain couples TRBV11-3 to TRBJ2-4; D possibly corresponds to TRBD1 (6 bases). Trimming removed 2 bases from V and 2 bases from J, with 10 bases in between. Germline V gene lookup returns CDR1 SGHNT and CDR2 YENEEA. The CDR3 totals 15 residues. This CDR3 is CASSLHDRPKNIQYF. The CDR3 DNA reads as TGTGCCAGCAGCTTACACGACAGGCCCAAAAACATTCAGTACTTC.

The rearrangement uses TRBV12-5 and TRBJ2-3, with TRBD2 matching 11 bases. The junction had 7 bases not matched to a gene; V was cut back by 1 base and J by 4 bases. This CDR3 is 17 amino acids long. Looked up from germline, CDR1 is LGHNT and CDR2 is FRNRAP. The DNA for the CDR3 is TGTGCTAGTGGTTTGGGACCTAGCGGGAGGATCCCAGATACGCAGTATTTT. It specifies CASGLGPSGRIPDTQYF.

This chain links TRBV10-3 with TRBJ2-7; 7 nucleotides match TRBD2. CDR1 ENHRY and CDR2 SYGVKD come from the germline V gene. This CDR3 spans 15 amino acids. The V segment lost 7 bases and the J segment 2 bases; nucleotides outside the gene matches: 11. CDR3: CAINNPASGAYEQYF. Here the CDR3 DNA reads TGTGCCATCAATAACCCCGCTAGCGGCGCCTACGAGCAGTACTTC.

J is TRBJ1-1 and V is TRBV2, with 9 bases identical to TRBD1. The V and J ends lost 7 bases and 11 bases, in that order; junction bases with no gene match: 8. Germline CDR1 is SNHLY and CDR2 is FYNNEI. The CDR3 is 12 amino acids. CDR3 loop: CASNRGQLAAFF. CDR3 sequence (DNA): TGTGCCAGCAACAGGGGGCAATTGGCGGCTTTCTTT.

The V gene is TRBV25-1, the J gene TRBJ2-1, with D unresolved. V was shortened by 2 bases and J by 4 bases, with 6 bases between the two germline ends. Germline CDR1 and CDR2: MGHDK and SYGVNS. The CDR3 contains 13 residues. The CDR3 DNA reads as TGTGCCAGCAGTGAAGGCAGGTACAATGAGCAGTTCTTC. Translated: CASSEGRYNEQFF.

The chain recombines TRBV19 with TRBJ2-2, with 8 bases lining up with TRBD2. Germline assignment: CDR1 LNHDA and CDR2 SQIVND (reference sequence). J gave up 4 bases and V 6 bases, and 16 bases lay outside the gene matches. This CDR3 has 18 amino acids. In DNA form, the CDR3 reads TGTGCCAGTAGCAGATCCTTTTTCGGGGGGGCCCCCACCGGGGAGCTGTTTTTT. It encodes CASSRSFFGGAPTGELFF.

Notes on this clone: This same CDR3 is encoded by further DNA sequences in the sample. V is TRBV6-2 or TRBV6-3 and J is TRBJ1-1; no clear D. The germline V and J ends were trimmed by 2 bases and 1 base, with 5 bases remaining between them. Per the germline V gene, CDR1 is MNHEY and CDR2 is SVGEGT. The CDR3 spans 13 residues. The CDR3 DNA reads TGTGCCAGCAGTTACAGAGGGAACACTGAAGCTTTCTTT. Protein sequence: CASSYRGNTEAFF.

This clone was recorded a few times. The genes are TRBV5-1 and TRBJ2-3, with 12 positions matching TRBD2. Germline V CDR1 and CDR2: SGHRS, YFSETQ. Trimming removed 2 bases from V and 2 bases from J; junction bases left unmatched: 3. The CDR3 consists of 16 residues. CDR3 sequence (DNA): TGCGCCAGCAGCTTAGGACTAGCGGGAAACACAGATACGCAGTATTTT. Translated, it gives CASSLGLAGNTDTQYF.

The chain carries TRBV12-3 or TRBV12-4 and TRBJ2-2; D call uncertain. This CDR3 is 13 amino acids long. V was trimmed by 6 bases and J by 0 bases, leaving 5 bases between them. The CDR3 sequence is CASRTSNTGELFF. The DNA for the CDR3 is TGTGCCAGCAGAACTTCGAACACCGGGGAGCTGTTTTTT.

This clone was detected a few times. V is TRBV5-5 and J is TRBJ2-1; D ambiguous. The germline gives CDR1 SGHKS, CDR2 YYEKEE (reference sequence). V shed 0 bases and J shed 6 bases, with 10 bases lying between them. This CDR3 has 14 residues. Written as DNA, the CDR3 is TGTGCCAGCAGCTTGGACCCCTCGGTCAATGAGCAGTTCTTC. Its protein is CASSLDPSVNEQFF.

This chain uses TRBV20-1 with TRBJ1-2; D not resolved. CDR1 and CDR2 from the germline V gene are DFQATT and SNEGSKA (reference sequence). Trimming removed 5 bases from V and 4 bases from J, with 8 bases in between. The CDR3 loop spans 11 amino acids. In DNA, the CDR3 is TGCAGTGCTGTTATTCGCTATGGCTACACCTTC. It specifies CSAVIRYGYTF.

The table lists this clone with a few counts. CDR3 DNA: TGTGCCAGCAGCTTATTTGCACAGGGGTTTAATTCACCCCTCCACTTT. Its protein is CASSLFAQGFNSPLHF. This rearrangement joins TRBV7-3 to TRBJ1-6; 7 positions match TRBD1. The V segment lost 2 bases and the J segment 6 bases; nucleotides outside the gene matches: 7. This CDR3 region has 16 residues. Germline CDR1 SGHTA, CDR2 FQGTGA. The full variable domain, its missing parts supplied by reference TRBV7-3 and TRBJ1-6, is GAGVSQTPSNKVTEKGKYVELRCDPISGHTALYWYRQSLGQGPEFLIYFQGTGAADDSGLPNDRFFAVRPEGSVSTLKIQRTERGDSAVYLCASSLFAQGFNSPLHFGNGTRLTVT.

The rearrangement links TRBV5-4 to TRBJ2-7, with TRBD2 matching over 12 bases. The trim removed 4 bases at V and 2 bases at J, leaving 13 bases unmatched. This CDR3 comprises 18 residues. Germline CDR1 reads SGHNT; CDR2 reads YYREEE (reference sequence). CDR3 DNA sequence: TGTGCCAGCAGCGATATGAGACTAGCGGGAGTCCCAACCTACGAGCAGTACTTC. It encodes CASSDMRLAGVPTYEQYF. The entire variable domain, with the rest obtained from reference TRBV5-4 and TRBJ2-7, is as follows: ETGVTQSPTHLIKTRGQQVTLRCSSQSGHNTVSWYQQALGQGPQFIFQYYREEENGRGNFPPRFSGLQFPNYSSELNVNALELDDSALYLCASSDMRLAGVPTYEQYFGPGTRLTVT.

This clone was seen a handful of times. J is TRBJ1-5 and V is TRBV6-5, with a possible D match to TRBD1 (6 bases). The ends were cut back, 6 bases at V and 3 bases at J, with 15 bases in the middle. Looked up from germline, CDR1 is MNHEY and CDR2 is SVGAGI. The CDR3 is 15 residues long. The DNA of the CDR3 is TGTGCCAGCAGCCTCAGGGGCGCTATCAATCAGCCCCAGCATTTT. Translating it yields CASSLRGAINQPQHF.

V is TRBV12-3 or TRBV12-4 and J is TRBJ1-3; TRBD1 matches 7 bases. CDR3 length equals 13 residues. Trimming cost V 7 bases and J 5 bases; bases outside gene matches: 5. The CDR3, as DNA: TGTGCCAGCACCCTGGGACAGAGAAACACCATATATTTT. Protein sequence: CASTLGQRNTIYF.

V is TRBV28 and J is TRBJ2-7; D may be TRBD2 (6 bases). V lost 3 bases and J 2 bases, leaving 11 bases between the germline ends. The germline CDR1 and CDR2 sequences are MDHEN and SYDVKM. The CDR3 extends over 14 amino acids. The DNA of the CDR3 is TGTGCCAGCAGTTTGGAGGGTCAAACCTACGAGCAGTACTTC. Translation: CASSLEGQTYEQYF.

V is TRBV4-2 and J is TRBJ2-3; TRBD2 matches 11 bases. This CDR3 is built from 16 residues. CDR1 and CDR2 from the germline V gene are LGHNA and YNFKEQ. V lost 4 bases to trimming and J lost 4 bases; unmatched junction nucleotides: 7. In DNA form, the CDR3 reads TGTGCCAGCAGCCTTACTAGCGGGGGCCTCTCAGATACGCAGTATTTT. Translating it yields CASSLTSGGLSDTQYF.

The gene calls are TRBV6-5 and TRBJ2-7; D may be TRBD1 (6 bases). V was trimmed by 3 bases and J by 7 bases, leaving 19 bases between them. Germline lookup yields CDR1 MNHEY and CDR2 SVGAGI. The CDR3 is 15 residues long. Here the CDR3 DNA reads TGTGCCAGCAGTTATTTCGGGCCTGGGGGCATTGAGCAGTACTTC. It codes for CASSYFGPGGIEQYF.

The V call is TRBV19, the J call TRBJ2-4; 11 bases are shared with TRBD2. The CDR3 has 14 amino acids. V lost 7 bases and J lost 6; bases outside the gene matches: 5. Germline lookup yields CDR1 LNHDA and CDR2 SQIVND (reference sequence). CDR3 coding DNA: TGTGCCAGTACACTAGCGGGAGAGGGAAACATTCAGTACTTC. It specifies CASTLAGEGNIQYF. Drawing the rest from reference TRBV19 and TRBJ2-4, the complete variable domain is DGGITQSPKYLFRKEGQNVTLSCEQNLNHDAMYWYRQDPGQGLRLIYYSQIVNDFQKGDIAEGYSVSREKKESFPLTVTSAQKNPTAFYLCASTLAGEGNIQYFGAGTRLSVL.